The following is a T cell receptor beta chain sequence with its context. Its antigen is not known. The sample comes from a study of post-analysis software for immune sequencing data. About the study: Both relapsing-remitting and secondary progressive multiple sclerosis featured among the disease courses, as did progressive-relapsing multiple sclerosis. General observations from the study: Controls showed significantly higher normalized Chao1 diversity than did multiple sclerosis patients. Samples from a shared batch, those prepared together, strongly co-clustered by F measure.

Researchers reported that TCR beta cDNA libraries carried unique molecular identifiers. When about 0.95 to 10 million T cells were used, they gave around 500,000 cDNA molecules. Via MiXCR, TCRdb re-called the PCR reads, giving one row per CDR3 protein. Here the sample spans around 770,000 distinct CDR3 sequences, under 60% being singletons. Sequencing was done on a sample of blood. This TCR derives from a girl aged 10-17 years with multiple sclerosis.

The CDR3: CASSQEFPGEGGGYTF. For the CDR3, the DNA is TGTGCCAGCAGCCAAGAATTCCCTGGGGAGGGAGGTGGCTACACCTTC. The chain has TRBV4-2 and TRBJ1-2, with D unclear. The CDR3 totals 16 residues. The V gene's germline CDR1 is LGHNA and CDR2 YNFKEQ. Trimming took off 0 bases at V and 7 bases at J, with 18 bases between the two ends.